What follows describes a single T cell receptor beta chain. This sample is drawn from a study of blood T cell repertoires in COVID-19. For the study at large: In each case, the material was cDNA or gDNA derived from T cells, B-cell-depleted T cells, or PBMCs.

This CDR3 has 17 residues. Authors' data handling: Amplification from reference gene primers served as the basis for estimated nucleated cell counts. Data came from immunoSEQ multiplex PCR; TCRdb stores just in-frame clones and leaves some out. V and J calls and clone size are as listed in that table; D and trimming were resolved from the DNA. The sample consists of 120,000 to 150,000 clones, approximately 86% of them appearing once. This TCR came from a woman aged 55-70 years with acute or convalescent COVID-19. This sequence joins TRBV21-1 and TRBJ1-2; whether TRBD1, the table's D call, matches the DNA was not checked. TRBV21-1 is labeled a pseudogene. Sequencing input: peripheral blood. The CDR3 coding sequence is TGTGCCAGCAGCCAACTCCTGGGGGCAGGGCGAGGCTATGGCTACACCTTC. Protein product: CASSQLLGAGRGYGYTF.